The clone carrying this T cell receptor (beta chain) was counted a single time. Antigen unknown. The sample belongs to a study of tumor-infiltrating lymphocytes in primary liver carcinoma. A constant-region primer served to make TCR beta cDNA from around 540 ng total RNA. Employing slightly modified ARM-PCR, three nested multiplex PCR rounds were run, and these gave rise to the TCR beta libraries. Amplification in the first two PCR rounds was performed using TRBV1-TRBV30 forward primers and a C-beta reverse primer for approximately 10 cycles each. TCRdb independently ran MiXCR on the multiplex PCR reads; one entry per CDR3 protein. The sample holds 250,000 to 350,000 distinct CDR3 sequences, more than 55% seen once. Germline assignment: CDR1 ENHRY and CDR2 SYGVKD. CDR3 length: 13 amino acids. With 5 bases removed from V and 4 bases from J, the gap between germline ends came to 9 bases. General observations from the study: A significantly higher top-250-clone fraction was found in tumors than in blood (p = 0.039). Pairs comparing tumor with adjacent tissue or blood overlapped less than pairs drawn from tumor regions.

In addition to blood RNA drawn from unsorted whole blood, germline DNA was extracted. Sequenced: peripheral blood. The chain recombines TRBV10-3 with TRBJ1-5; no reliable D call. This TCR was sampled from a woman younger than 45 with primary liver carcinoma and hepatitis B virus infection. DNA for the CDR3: TGTGCCATCAGTCTGAGTGATAATCAGCCCCAGCATTTT. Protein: CAISLSDNQPQHF.